This TCR beta chain was retrieved from a study of blood T cells in healthy people across ages. Overall study findings and caveats: No conclusive comparison of naive versus antigen-experienced cells was possible with unsorted PBMCs. More naive CD4+ cells and higher diversity marked long-lived donors relative to aged donors.

This clonotype was counted many times. What it recognizes is unknown. A sample-barcoded 5' primer and a J-beta primer mix were used in a second PCR of roughly 7 to 11 cycles. Unique molecular identifiers of 12 random nucleotides labeled each cDNA. TCRdb recomputed calls from the 5' RACE reads with MiXCR, one row per CDR3 protein. The data hold around 900,000 distinct CDR3 sequences, with 25% to 30% observed a single time. J lost 1 base, V lost 6 bases, and 2 bases had no gene match. The CDR3 runs to 14 residues. Germline-derived CDR1 and CDR2 are MNHNY and SVGAGI (reference sequence). The donors, healthy Caucasians from Russia, were aged roughly 6 to 100.

Input material: blood. The source is a woman at least 80 years old in good health. The chain carries TRBV6-6 and TRBJ2-1; TRBD2 matches 8 bases. The CDR3 region has the DNA TGTGCCAGCAGCGCGGGAGGTTCCTACAATGAGCAGTTCTTC. It yields the protein CASSAGGSYNEQFF.